This passage covers 32 T cell receptor beta chains from one sample sequenced in a study of cytomegalovirus exposure and HLA in healthy donors. Assay used: immunoSEQ multiplex PCR; TCRdb lists only in-frame clones, some missing. This sample has around 90,000 clones; 84% occur once, and the top ten carry roughly an eighth. The source material was PBMCs. The receptors stem from a woman under 30 in good health and CMV-seropositive.

In DNA, the CDR3 is TGTGCCAGTAGTATAGAGGGGGCAGGGAACCAGCCCCAGCATTTT. Translated, it gives CASSIEGAGNQPQHF. The chain carries TRBV19 and TRBJ1-5; maybe TRBD1 (6 bases). The CDR3 loop spans 15 amino acids. Germline CDR1 and CDR2: LNHDA and SQIVND (reference sequence). V was clipped by 0 bases and J by 7 bases, with 13 bases between them.

CDR3 protein: CASSLNGGTGEQFF. Written as DNA, the CDR3 is TGTGCCAGCAGCTTGAACGGGGGGACAGGGGAGCAGTTCTTC. The rearrangement links TRBV5-4 to TRBJ2-1; 9 nucleotides align to TRBD1. In germline, CDR1 is SGHNT, CDR2 YYREEE (reference sequence). Germline trimming cut 1 base from V and 10 bases from J; bases unmatched to any gene: 6. The CDR3 totals 14 residues.

The rearrangement uses TRBV19 and TRBJ2-7; 11 bases match TRBD1. V was clipped by 5 bases and J by 3 bases; unmatched bases: 9. Germline loops: CDR1 LNHDA, CDR2 SQIVND (reference sequence). CDR3 length equals 16 residues. CDR3 coding DNA: TGTGCCAGTAGTCCGTTGTCCGGGACAGGGGGCTACGAGCAGTACTTC. This gives the protein CASSPLSGTGGYEQYF.

The J gene is TRBJ1-2, the V gene TRBV10-1; maybe TRBD1 (5 bases). Germline assignment: CDR1 WNHNN and CDR2 SYGVQD (reference sequence). The CDR3 is 13 residues long. Trimming removed 6 bases from V and 6 bases from J, with 14 bases in between. The CDR3 region has the DNA TGCGCCAGCAGCGATGGAGGGGCGGATGGCTACACCTTC. The encoded protein is CASSDGGADGYTF.

This chain connects TRBV4-3 to TRBJ1-3, with a tentative D call TRBD1 (5 bases). Germline V gene lookup returns CDR1 LGHNA and CDR2 YSLEER. V was cut by 0 bases and J by 3 bases, with 9 bases left in between. The CDR3 spans 15 residues. In nucleotides, the CDR3 is TGCGCCAGCAGCCAAGACAGGGCTTTTGGAAACACCATATATTTT. Protein product: CASSQDRAFGNTIYF.

The chain carries TRBV30 and TRBJ1-6; 8 bases map to TRBD1. The CDR3 has 14 amino acids. Germline assignment: CDR1 GTSNPN and CDR2 SVGIG (reference sequence). V trimming: 6 bases; J trimming: 3 bases; junction bases outside the gene matches: 4. CDR3 region: CACPGGGYNSPLHF. The CDR3 bases are TGTGCCTGCCCAGGGGGCGGCTATAATTCACCCCTCCACTTT.

V usage is TRBV11-3 and J usage is TRBJ2-7, with D perhaps TRBD2 (8 bases). V was clipped by 4 bases and J by 3 bases, with 13 bases between them. The CDR3 loop spans 14 amino acids. Germline-derived CDR1 and CDR2 are SGHNT and YENEEA. The CDR3 sequence is CASSSGGDSYEQYF. CDR3 coding DNA: TGTGCCAGCAGCTCGGGGGGGGACAGCTACGAGCAGTACTTC.

The CDR3 DNA reads TGCGCCAGCAGCCCCCGAGGACAGCTTCCAGGCTACTTC. Its protein product is CASSPRGQLPGYF. The chain has TRBV5-1 and TRBJ2-4, with D tentatively TRBD1 (6 bases). The germline CDR1 and CDR2 sequences are SGHRS and YFSETQ. The CDR3 spans 13 residues. V was trimmed by 4 bases and J by 16 bases, leaving 21 bases between them. Variable domain in full (rest from reference TRBV5-1 and TRBJ2-4): KAGVTQTPRYLIKTRGQQVTLSCSPISGHRSVSWYQQTPGQGLQFLFEYFSETQRNKGNFPGRFSGRQFSNSRSEMNVSTLELGDSALYLCASSPRGQLPGYFGAGTRLSVL.

The chain combines TRBV5-1 with TRBJ1-4; possibly TRBD1 for D (5 bases). V was cut by 2 bases and J by 3 bases, with 8 bases left in between. This CDR3 has 14 residues. Germline-derived CDR1 and CDR2 are SGHRS and YFSETQ. In DNA, the CDR3 is TGCGCCAGCAGCTTCAAGGGGTCTAATGAAAAACTGTTTTTT. It specifies CASSFKGSNEKLFF.

This clone appeared once. The chain uses TRBV10-3 and TRBJ1-2; D unresolved. CDR3 size: 11 residues. The V gene lost 9 bases and the J gene lost 3 bases, with 8 bases spanning the gap. CDR1 and CDR2 (germline): ENHRY, SYGVKD. The CDR3 spells CAIGLDYGYTF. The CDR3 DNA is TGTGCCATAGGACTGGACTATGGCTACACCTTC.

J is TRBJ2-6 and V is TRBV7-2; D remains ambiguous. Per germline, CDR1 SGHTA and CDR2 FQGNSA. The CDR3 has 17 residues. V was shortened by 1 base and J by 0 bases, with 10 bases between the two germline ends. CDR3 in amino acids: CASSLVTSSSGANVLTF. The CDR3 DNA follows: TGTGCCAGCAGCTTAGTGACATCCAGCTCTGGGGCCAACGTCCTGACTTTC.

The chain is built from TRBV7-9 and TRBJ1-1; D is undetermined. The ends were cut back, 7 bases at V and 5 bases at J, with 8 bases in the middle. The length of the CDR3 is 11 residues. The V gene's germline CDR1 is SEHNR and CDR2 FQNEAQ (reference sequence). The CDR3 DNA is TGTGCCAGCACCCGCGATACTGAAGCTTTCTTT. It is translated as CASTRDTEAFF.

The chain uses TRBV6-5 and TRBJ2-7; 7 bases are a match to TRBD1. Trimming took 2 bases from V and 1 from J; bases not matched to a gene: 2. This CDR3 comprises 14 residues. Germline V gene data show CDR1 as MNHEY and CDR2 as SVGAGI. The CDR3 reads CASSYEGQSYEQYF. In DNA, the CDR3 is TGTGCCAGCAGTTACGAGGGACAGTCCTACGAGCAGTACTTC.

The table lists this clone with a few counts. The chain recombines TRBV18 with TRBJ1-1; tentatively, D is TRBD1 (6 bases). The CDR3 extends over 15 amino acids. The V gene's germline CDR1 is KGHSH and CDR2 LQKENI. Deletions cut 6 bases from V and 7 bases from J, with 21 bases between. The CDR3: CASSVGSGARNEAFF. DNA of the CDR3: TGTGCCAGCTCCGTCGGTTCAGGGGCCAGAAATGAAGCTTTCTTT.

This clone was seen just once. This rearrangement joins TRBV5-1 to TRBJ2-5; TRBD2 agrees at 9 bases. Germline CDR1 and CDR2: SGHRS and YFSETQ. V lost 0 bases, J lost 5 bases, and 11 bases stayed unmatched. The CDR3 is made up of 17 amino acids. The CDR3 DNA follows: TGCGCCAGCAGCTTGGTAACTAGCGGGCTCCCAGGGGAGACCCAGTACTTC. This sequence encodes CASSLVTSGLPGETQYF.

This chain joins TRBV6-6 and TRBJ1-5, with TRBD1 identical over 7 bases. From germline, CDR1 is MNHNY and CDR2 SVGAGI (reference sequence). The CDR3 is made up of 13 amino acids. Trimming removed 5 bases from V and 3 bases from J; junction bases left unmatched: 1. The CDR3: CASSRGPNQPQHF. The CDR3 DNA reads as TGTGCCAGCAGTAGGGGGCCCAATCAGCCCCAGCATTTT.

This clone was picked up a small number of times. The gene calls are TRBV30 and TRBJ2-6, with 7 bases aligning to TRBD1. The CDR3 is 16 residues long. V was clipped by 1 base and J by 2 bases; unmatched bases: 5. The germline V gene encodes CDR1 GTSNPN and CDR2 SVGIG (reference sequence). In nucleotides, the CDR3 is TGTGCCTGGAGTGCCCAGGGGGTAACTGGGGCCAACGTCCTGACTTTC. Translated: CAWSAQGVTGANVLTF.

V and J are TRBV10-3 and TRBJ2-3; 11 bases align to TRBD2. Germline CDR1 is ENHRY and CDR2 is SYGVKD. The CDR3 contains 15 residues. With V trimmed by 5 bases and J by 2 bases, 3 bases remained unmatched. CDR3 in DNA: TGTGCCATCAGTTTTAGCGGGGGGGTCACAGATACGCAGTATTTT. Translating gives CAISFSGGVTDTQYF.

Here the CDR3 reads CATTESTGSTDTQYF. The CDR3 DNA follows: TGTGCCACCACTGAATCGACAGGGAGCACAGATACGCAGTATTTT. The chain joins TRBV6-1 to TRBJ2-3; 7 bases match TRBD1. This CDR3 has 15 amino acids. The germline V gene encodes CDR1 MNHNS and CDR2 SASEGT. The V and J ends lost 10 bases and 0 bases, in that order; junction bases with no gene match: 10.

The rearrangement joins TRBV11-2 to TRBJ2-5; 7 positions agree with TRBD1. From germline, CDR1 is SGHAT and CDR2 FQNNGV. CDR3 length: 14 residues. The V segment lost 3 bases and the J segment 5 bases; nucleotides outside the gene matches: 6. CDR3 sequence reads: CASSFTGVGETQYF. DNA for the CDR3: TGTGCCAGCAGCTTTACAGGGGTAGGCGAGACCCAGTACTTC.

This chain joins TRBV30 and TRBJ2-5, with D possibly TRBD1 on 5 matching bases. From germline, CDR1 is GTSNPN and CDR2 SVGIG (reference sequence). V was clipped by 3 bases and J by 2 bases, with 13 bases between them. This CDR3 is 14 amino acids long. The CDR3 DNA follows: TGTGCCTGGAGAATACAGGCGATGCAAGAGACCCAGTACTTC. Translated, it gives CAWRIQAMQETQYF.

The genes are TRBV7-6 and TRBJ1-5, with D uncertain. Germline V gives CDR1 SGHVS, CDR2 FNYEAQ. The CDR3 sequence is 15 residues long. The germline V and J ends were trimmed by 5 bases and 5 bases, with 16 bases remaining between them. The CDR3 DNA is TGTGCCAGCAGCCTGTTCGGGAGCCCTGATCAGCCCCAGCATTTT. It codes for CASSLFGSPDQPQHF.

This rearrangement joins TRBV7-2 to TRBJ2-2, with 9 nucleotides matching TRBD1. The junction had 4 bases not matched to a gene; V was cut back by 5 bases and J by 3 bases. The germline V gene has CDR1 SGHTA and CDR2 FQGNSA. The CDR3 is 15 residues long. CDR3 nucleotides: TGTGCCAGCAGCCGACAGGGGGGCTACACCGGGGAGCTGTTTTTT. As protein: CASSRQGGYTGELFF.

The chain uses TRBV19 and TRBJ1-1; TRBD1 matches 7 bases. Germline V gene sequence: CDR1 LNHDA, CDR2 SQIVND (reference sequence). CDR3 length: 14 amino acids. Trimming at V came to 3 bases and at J to 1 base, leaving 2 bases not matched to a gene. The CDR3 DNA sequence: TGTGCCAGTAGTATCGGGACAGCGAACACTGAAGCTTTCTTT. Amino acid sequence: CASSIGTANTEAFF. Together with reference TRBV19 and TRBJ1-1, the CDR3 gives the full variable domain: DGGITQSPKYLFRKEGQNVTLSCEQNLNHDAMYWYRQDPGQGLRLIYYSQIVNDFQKGDIAEGYSVSREKKESFPLTVTSAQKNPTAFYLCASSIGTANTEAFFGQGTRLTVV.

The CDR3 nucleotides read TGTGCCAGCAGTCCCGGGACAGTCGATTCCTACGAGCAGTACTTC. Translated, it gives CASSPGTVDSYEQYF. The rearrangement links TRBV5-6 to TRBJ2-7; 7 bases line up with TRBD1. The V gene end was trimmed by 5 bases and the J gene end by 1 base; junction bases not matched to a gene: 9. The CDR3 totals 15 residues. Germline V gene data show CDR1 as SGHDT and CDR2 as YYEEEE.

The rearrangement joins TRBV6-5 to TRBJ1-2; D remains ambiguous. CDR1 is MNHEY, CDR2 SVGAGI, per germline. CDR3 length: 11 amino acids. V was shortened by 7 bases and J by 8 bases, with 11 bases between the two germline ends. Here the CDR3 reads CASTGLGGYTF. The CDR3 DNA reads TGTGCCAGCACAGGACTAGGAGGCTACACCTTC.

This clone was observed a few times. This rearrangement joins TRBV29-1 to TRBJ2-7; 9 bases map to TRBD1. From germline, CDR1 is SQVTM and CDR2 ANQGSEA. J lost 3 bases, V lost 6 bases, and 15 bases had no gene match. The CDR3 length is 16 residues. The CDR3, as DNA: TGCAGCGTCCCGGACCGGGACAGGGAACTTTTCTACGAGCAGTACTTC. It is translated as CSVPDRDRELFYEQYF.

About this clone itself: A junction boundary mismatches the germline segment, possibly from a read error. The rearrangement uses TRBV7-3 and TRBJ1-2, with TRBD1 matching 8 bases. The CDR3 sequence is 22 residues long. CDR1 and CDR2 from the germline V gene are SGHTA and FQGTGA. This chain's CDR3 is CASSLTFQGGYRTGSQGYDYTF. CDR3 DNA: TGTGCCAGCAGCTTAACGTTCCAGGGTGGATACAGGACAGGGTCTCAGGGCTATGACTACACCTTC.

This clone was seen a single time. The chain links TRBV7-2 to TRBJ2-3, with D uncertain. This CDR3 has 16 residues. V lost 2 bases and J 0 bases, leaving 12 bases between the germline ends. CDR1 is SGHTA, CDR2 FQGNSA, per germline. CDR3 residues: CASSLNQVASTDTQYF. CDR3 in DNA: TGTGCCAGCAGCTTAAACCAGGTGGCTAGCACAGATACGCAGTATTTT.

In its sample, this clone was seen once. The rearrangement joins TRBV7-3 to TRBJ2-3; TRBD2 might be the D (5 bases). V gave up 3 bases and J gave up 6 bases, with 10 bases separating them. Germline V gene lookup returns CDR1 SGHTA and CDR2 FQGTGA. This CDR3 contains 13 residues. The CDR3 is CASSFLRGDTQYF. CDR3 coding DNA: TGTGCCAGCAGCTTTCTACGCGGGGATACGCAGTATTTT.

The chain links TRBV5-4 to TRBJ2-2; 10 positions match TRBD1. The CDR3 is 16 residues long. Germline V gene sequence: CDR1 SGHNT, CDR2 YYREEE (reference sequence). V shed 0 bases, J shed 5 bases, and the junction held 4 bases outside the gene matches. DNA of the CDR3: TGTGCCAGCAGCTTGGACAGGACAGGGGGAACCGGGGAGCTGTTTTTT. It codes for CASSLDRTGGTGELFF.

This clone was seen a few times. The CDR3 sequence: CASSDSSGSSYNEQFF. DNA of the CDR3: TGTGCCAGCAGTGACTCTTCGGGGAGCTCCTACAATGAGCAGTTCTTC. The rearrangement uses TRBV6-4 and TRBJ2-1, with a possible D match to TRBD2 (5 bases). The CDR3 is 16 residues long. CDR1 is MRHNA and CDR2 is SNTAGT in the germline V gene. The V end lost 0 bases, the J end lost 0 bases, and 9 bases lay between the germline ends.